This T cell receptor (beta chain) comes out of a study of blood T cell repertoires in COVID-19. The assay was immunoSEQ multiplex PCR, and TCRdb's table has in-frame clones only and misses some. The data show roughly 120,000 clones, approximately 80% seen once. The V gene's germline CDR1 is GTSNPN and CDR2 SVGIG (reference sequence). Trimming pared 4 bases from V and 9 bases from J, leaving 13 bases between. This CDR3 has 13 residues. The source is a woman in her forties or fifties with acute or convalescent COVID-19. This chain uses TRBV30 with TRBJ1-6; D is perhaps TRBD1 (5 bases). Sequencing input: peripheral blood. DNA for the CDR3: TGTGCCTGGACAGACAGTTCTTTTTCACCCCTCCACTTT. This sequence encodes CAWTDSSFSPLHF.